The entry below describes one TCR beta chain. Its antigen is undetermined. This specimen belongs to a study of OX40 agonist ivuxolimab in advanced cancers. Study-level background: Hepatocellular carcinoma, melanoma, renal cell or head and neck cancer was diagnosed in the dose-escalation patients.

TCRdb's table, derived via immunoSEQ multiplex PCR, lists solely in-frame clones and lacks some. The repertoire consists of around 25,000 clones, with roughly 77% occurring once and the leading ten covering around 20%. Findings and limits, study-wide: The mean number of expanded clones was higher in CD8+ T cells than in CD4+.

The V gene lost 2 bases and the J gene lost 0 bases, with 8 bases spanning the gap. This CDR3 comprises 13 residues. From germline, CDR1 is SQVTM and CDR2 ANQGSEA. The sequence came from an adult with an advanced solid tumor such as melanoma, head and neck, liver or kidney cancer. This chain uses TRBV29-1 with TRBJ2-7; tentatively, D is TRBD2 (6 bases). The source material was CD4+ or CD8+ T cells sorted from blood, sampled in a trial of the OX40 agonist ivuxolimab. The CDR3 DNA reads as TGCAGCGTTGAATCGGGAGTCTCCTACGAGCAGTACTTC. Translated, it gives CSVESGVSYEQYF.